These 21 T cell receptor beta chains were all obtained from the same sample, sequenced in a study of blood T cell repertoires in COVID-19. Measured with immunoSEQ multiplex PCR; TCRdb has only the in-frame clones, and not every one. The sample shows a few hundred thousand clones, approximately 85% of them seen only once. Sequencing used PBMCs or T cells enriched from blood (not recorded which). Source of these receptors: a young man who had recovered from COVID-19.

The chain carries TRBV5-1 and TRBJ2-3; 7 nucleotides match TRBD2. The CDR3 is 16 residues long. CDR1 and CDR2 from the germline V gene are SGHRS and YFSETQ. Unmatched junction bases numbered 5, after V lost 0 bases and J lost 1 base. CDR3 coding DNA: TGCGCCAGCAGCTTGGAACGGGGGGAGGGCACAGATACGCAGTATTTT. This gives the protein CASSLERGEGTDTQYF.

The rearrangement links TRBV18 to TRBJ2-1, with a tentative D call TRBD2 (6 bases). Germline V lookup: CDR1 KGHSH, CDR2 LQKENI. The V end lost 1 base, the J end lost 0 bases, and 19 bases lay between the germline ends. The CDR3 extends over 19 amino acids. CDR3 region: CASSPRAGPWDDSYNEQFF. The CDR3 nucleotides are TGTGCCAGCTCACCACGGGCGGGGCCCTGGGACGACTCCTACAATGAGCAGTTCTTC.

The rearrangement links TRBV5-3 to TRBJ1-1; maybe TRBD1 (6 bases). TRBV5-3 is an ORF; its function is uncertain. There are 14 residues in the CDR3. Deletions cut 3 bases from V and 2 bases from J, with 11 bases between. The CDR3 sequence: CARSSRDINTEAFF. The CDR3 DNA reads TGTGCCAGAAGCTCCCGGGACATAAACACTGAAGCTTTCTTT.

This rearrangement joins TRBV30 to TRBJ2-1; D not resolved. Trimming pared 0 bases from V and 5 bases from J, leaving 2 bases between. The CDR3 runs to 11 residues. The germline V gene encodes CDR1 GTSNPN and CDR2 SVGIG (reference sequence). The CDR3 DNA reads as TGTGCCTGGAGTGTCAACAATGAGCAGTTCTTC. Encoded protein: CAWSVNNEQFF.

This chain uses TRBV5-1 with TRBJ1-5, with 9 bases lining up with TRBD1. Germline V lookup: CDR1 SGHRS, CDR2 YFSETQ. The ends lost 3 bases at V and 4 bases at J; junction bases unmatched: 2. The CDR3 has 14 amino acids. The DNA for the CDR3 is TGCGCCAGCAGCTCGGGACAGGGTAATCAGCCCCAGCATTTT. It codes for CASSSGQGNQPQHF.

The chain couples TRBV6-5 to TRBJ2-7, with 7 bases matching TRBD2. Germline lookup yields CDR1 MNHEY and CDR2 SVGAGI. V shed 8 bases, J shed 0 bases, and the junction held 7 bases outside the gene matches. This CDR3 region has 14 residues. The DNA of the CDR3 is TGTGCCAGCGGAACTGCGGGGGACTCCTACGAGCAGTACTTC. As protein: CASGTAGDSYEQYF.

The chain recombines TRBV6-6 with TRBJ1-4; unclear D gene. The V and J ends lost 7 bases and 4 bases respectively, with 13 bases between them. The CDR3 is made up of 14 amino acids. Germline V gene lookup returns CDR1 MNHNY and CDR2 SVGAGI (reference sequence). For the CDR3, the DNA is TGTGCCAGCACCCTATCGGGAGATAATGAAAAACTGTTTTTT. Translated, it gives CASTLSGDNEKLFF.

V usage is TRBV5-1 and J usage is TRBJ2-7; D perhaps matches TRBD1 (6 bases). The V end lost 6 bases, the J end lost 5 bases, and 12 bases lay between the germline ends. This CDR3 has 12 amino acids. Germline values: CDR1 SGHRS, CDR2 YFSETQ. The CDR3: CASTASGDEQYF. CDR3 bases: TGCGCCAGCACCGCCTCAGGGGACGAGCAGTACTTC.

The gene calls are TRBV11-2 and TRBJ2-1, with D perhaps TRBD2 (5 bases). The CDR3 runs to 16 residues. Germline V CDR1 and CDR2: SGHAT, FQNNGV. Trimming shortened V by 0 bases and J by 9 bases, and 18 bases separated the two germline ends. CDR3 DNA: TGTGCCAGCAGCTTAGAGGGCATTCGGGGATCTGGTGAGCAGTTCTTC. This translates into CASSLEGIRGSGEQFF. The full variable domain, rest sourced from reference TRBV11-2 and TRBJ2-1, is EAGVAQSPRYKIIEKRQSVAFWCNPISGHATLYWYQQILGQGPKLLIQFQNNGVVDDSQLPKDRFSAERLKGVDSTLKIQPAKLEDSAVYLCASSLEGIRGSGEQFFGPGTRLTVL.

The chain links TRBV13 to TRBJ2-3; maybe TRBD2 (7 bases). CDR3 length: 17 amino acids. With 5 bases removed from V and 5 bases from J, the gap between germline ends came to 23 bases. CDR1 and CDR2 from the germline V gene are PRHDT and FYEKMQ (reference sequence). CDR3 sequence: CASSPAGGQGRRDTQYF. The CDR3 DNA follows: TGTGCCAGCAGCCCAGCCGGGGGGCAAGGGAGGCGAGATACGCAGTATTTT.

V usage is TRBV6-5 and J usage is TRBJ1-2; the D is unclear. Trimming shortened V by 0 bases and J by 5 bases, and 10 bases separated the two germline ends. This CDR3 is built from 14 residues. Germline values: CDR1 MNHEY, CDR2 SVGAGI. The CDR3, as DNA: TGTGCCAGCAGTTACTCGACTCAGATATATGGCTACACCTTC. It is translated as CASSYSTQIYGYTF.

The chain couples TRBV9 to TRBJ2-7; no clear D. The V gene's germline CDR1 is SGDLS and CDR2 YYNGEE. Trimming stripped 5 bases from V and 2 bases from J, with 14 bases between. This CDR3 is 14 amino acids long. The CDR3 loop reads CASSISDSAYEQYF. The CDR3 nucleotides read TGTGCCAGCAGTATCAGCGATTCCGCCTACGAGCAGTACTTC.

This rearrangement joins TRBV5-4 to TRBJ1-1, with D possibly TRBD1 on 6 matching bases. CDR3 size: 15 residues. The germline V gene has CDR1 SGHNT and CDR2 YYREEE (reference sequence). V dropped 3 bases and J dropped 1 base, with 13 bases sitting between them. The CDR3 here is CASSSYATGNTEAFF. DNA of the CDR3: TGTGCCAGCAGCTCCTACGCGACAGGGAACACTGAAGCTTTCTTT.

The rearrangement joins TRBV3-1 (or the pseudogene TRBV3-2) to TRBJ1-2, with D possibly TRBD1 on 6 matching bases. The V gene's germline CDR1 is LGHDT and CDR2 YNNKEL (reference sequence). Deletions cut 4 bases from V and 6 bases from J, with 21 bases between. The CDR3 loop spans 16 amino acids. The CDR3 DNA sequence: TGTGCCAGCAGCCCACAGCCAGGGGCGTTAGGGAATGGCTACACCTTC. It encodes CASSPQPGALGNGYTF.

The rearrangement uses TRBV9 and TRBJ2-1; 8 nucleotides align to TRBD2. Germline CDR1 reads SGDLS; CDR2 reads YYNGEE. Trimming took 5 bases from V and 0 from J; bases not matched to a gene: 4. The CDR3 runs 15 residues. CDR3 sequence (DNA): TGTGCCAGCAGTGACCGGGGGGGCTCCTACAATGAGCAGTTCTTC. It yields the protein CASSDRGGSYNEQFF.

This clone was detected a few times. The same CDR3 is also encoded by other DNA sequences in this sample. CDR3 protein: CAWSSGAGANVLTF. CDR3 coding DNA: TGTGCCTGGAGTAGCGGGGCCGGGGCCAACGTCCTGACTTTC. V gene TRBV30 combines with J gene TRBJ2-6; 7 bases agree with TRBD2. Per germline, CDR1 GTSNPN and CDR2 SVGIG (reference sequence). V gave up 2 bases and J gave up 4 bases; unmatched junction bases: 2. The CDR3 runs 14 residues.

The chain recombines TRBV6-4 with TRBJ2-1; D gene unclear. The V end was cut by 2 bases, the J end by 5 bases, with 10 bases between. There are 14 residues in the CDR3. The germline gives CDR1 MRHNA, CDR2 SNTAGT. CDR3 coding DNA: TGTGCCAGCAGTGACCAACCGAGTAACAATGAGCAGTTCTTC. The encoded protein is CASSDQPSNNEQFF.

The chain employs TRBV28 and TRBJ1-5; a weak D match, TRBD1 (6 bases). Trimming took off 3 bases at V and 1 base at J, with 10 bases between the two ends. This CDR3 region has 15 residues. From germline, CDR1 is MDHEN and CDR2 SYDVKM. CDR3 DNA: TGTGCCAGCAGTTTTGGGGGGGCGAGCAATCAGCCCCAGCATTTT. The encoded protein is CASSFGGASNQPQHF.

V usage is TRBV3-1 (or the pseudogene TRBV3-2) and J usage is TRBJ2-3; TRBD1 aligns across 9 bases. V gave up 3 bases and J gave up 1 base; unmatched junction bases: 2. Germline CDR1 and CDR2: LGHDT and YNNKEL (reference sequence). The CDR3 runs 15 residues. The CDR3 spells CASSQWTGGTDTQYF. DNA of the CDR3: TGTGCCAGCAGCCAGTGGACAGGGGGCACAGATACGCAGTATTTT.

The V and J genes are TRBV7-2 and TRBJ2-1; 7 bases map to TRBD2. This CDR3 is 13 amino acids long. The germline V gene encodes CDR1 SGHTA and CDR2 FQGNSA. V gave up 4 bases and J gave up 9 bases; unmatched junction bases: 6. The CDR3 region has the DNA TGTGCCAGCAGCTGGAAGACTAGCATTGAGCAGTTCTTC. Protein product: CASSWKTSIEQFF.

The chain couples TRBV29-1 to TRBJ2-1, with 9 nucleotides matching TRBD1. The trim removed 5 bases at V and 8 bases at J, leaving 13 bases unmatched. The CDR3 totals 15 residues. The germline gives CDR1 SQVTM, CDR2 ANQGSEA. The CDR3 DNA reads TGCAGCGTTCGAGATCTGCGACAGGGGGTCGATGAGCAGTTCTTC. It encodes CSVRDLRQGVDEQFF.